Described below is a single T cell receptor (beta chain) sequence and its context. As yet, its antigen is unknown. CDR3 length: 17 amino acids. Unmatched junction bases numbered 5, after V lost 0 bases and J lost 5 bases. CDR1 is LGHDT and CDR2 is YNNKEL in the germline V gene (reference sequence). A J-beta primer mix and a sample-barcoded 5' primer were used in a second PCR of roughly 6 to 11 cycles. TCRdb called the 5' RACE reads again in MiXCR, with one record for every CDR3 protein. The sample records more than 500,000 distinct CDR3 sequences, 27% being singletons. The record originates from a study of blood T cells in healthy people across ages. In the study overall: The capture of about one barcoded beta molecule per two T cells was achieved by template switching.

Study results and limitations: Getting older went along with TCR beta diversity per million T cells dropping roughly linearly.

The same sample was also used in a study of T cells of mothers and their children.

The rearrangement links TRBV3-1 to TRBJ2-1; the match to TRBD2 covers 12 bases. This clonotype originated in a boy aged 2 to 10 in good health. The material sequenced was blood. This CDR3 reads CASSQDQGLAGDNEQFF. The DNA for the CDR3 is TGTGCCAGCAGCCAAGATCAGGGACTAGCGGGTGACAATGAGCAGTTCTTC.